Below, 31 T cell receptor beta chains from the same sample are listed, as sequenced in a study of regulatory T cells in long-lasting Graves disease (dated by TCRdb to the early 2020s). Libraries came from multiplex PCR. The sequencer listed for this sample is Illumina HiSeq 4000. CDR3 regions were amplified by Arm-PCR with iRepertoire HTBI primers to construct TCR beta libraries. The public reads were reanalyzed by TCRdb: fastp trimming at Q25, MiXCR alignment, in-frame beta chains only. Each entry merges the rows of one CDR3 protein and shows their most common DNA and genes. The sample records about 400,000 distinct CDR3 sequences, around 20% of which are singletons. Together, the top ten hold roughly 20% of the sample. What this sample's time point label stands for: persistent/refractory GD, antithyroid drugs over 5 years with positive TRAb. For both TCR sequencing and RNA sequencing, RNA was extracted from PBMCs using TRIzol.

The sample in question was peripheral blood mononuclear cells (PBMCs), obtained when the disease was refractory, from a patient treated with antithyroid drugs. These receptor sequences come from a female donor with Graves disease.

This clonotype was recorded many times. V is TRBV7-2 and J is TRBJ2-4; D might be TRBD1 (6 bases). Trimming cost V 7 bases and J 1 base, with 14 bases left between them. Germline V gene data show CDR1 as SGHTA and CDR2 as FQGNSA. CDR3 length: 15 amino acids. The CDR3 region has the DNA TGTGCCAGCACCCCACAGGGAGTCGCCAAAAACATTCAGTACTTC. The encoded protein is CASTPQGVAKNIQYF. Looking up the rest from reference TRBV7-2 and TRBJ2-4 gives the full variable domain: GAGVSQSPSNKVTEKGKDVELRCDPISGHTALYWYRQSLGQGLEFLIYFQGNSAPDKSGLPSDRFSAERTGGSVSTLTIQRTQQEDSAVYLCASTPQGVAKNIQYFGAGTRLSVL.

The chain couples TRBV10-3 to TRBJ1-1; unclear D gene. Trimming removed 0 bases from V and 4 bases from J, with 6 bases in between. Germline assignment: CDR1 ENHRY and CDR2 SYGVKD. This CDR3 is built from 13 residues. The CDR3 nucleotides are TGTGCCATCAGTGAGTCGACGGGCACTGAAGCTTTCTTT. Amino acids: CAISESTGTEAFF.

The chain joins TRBV28 to TRBJ2-3; D ambiguous. The CDR3 runs 17 residues. Trimming stripped 1 base from V and 2 bases from J, with 16 bases between. Germline V gene data show CDR1 as MDHEN and CDR2 as SYDVKM. The CDR3: CASSLFVGNAFTDTQYF. As DNA, the CDR3 is TGTGCCAGCAGTTTATTTGTCGGCAATGCTTTCACAGATACGCAGTATTTT.

This clonotype was seen many times. The chain employs TRBV11-2 and TRBJ2-4; a weak D match, TRBD2 (6 bases). Germline CDR1 SGHAT, CDR2 FQNNGV. The CDR3 totals 14 residues. Trimming removed 0 bases from V and 8 bases from J, with 11 bases in between. The CDR3 nucleotides read TGTGCCAGCAGCTTAGATCGGGGGTTGGACATTCAGTACTTC. Residues: CASSLDRGLDIQYF.

This clonotype was counted at least ten times. The chain combines TRBV5-6 with TRBJ2-5; 8 bases fit TRBD2. From germline, CDR1 is SGHDT and CDR2 YYEEEE. V trimming: 4 bases; J trimming: 5 bases; junction bases outside the gene matches: 4. The CDR3 totals 13 residues. CDR3 nucleotide sequence: TGTGCCAGCAGCCCGACTAGCGTGGAGACCCAGTACTTC. Protein sequence: CASSPTSVETQYF.

This clonotype appeared many times. The V and J genes are TRBV20-1 and TRBJ2-7; no clear D gene. CDR1 is DFQATT, CDR2 SNEGSKA, per germline (reference sequence). The CDR3 runs to 13 residues. Trimming pared 3 bases from V and 0 bases from J, leaving 9 bases between. For the CDR3, the DNA is TGCAGTGCTAGGCGGCCTGACTCCTACGAGCAGTACTTC. It codes for CSARRPDSYEQYF.

The chain couples TRBV20-1 to TRBJ1-1; 8 bases are a match to TRBD1. Germline V gene data show CDR1 as DFQATT and CDR2 as SNEGSKA (reference sequence). The ends lost 3 bases at V and 7 bases at J; junction bases unmatched: 7. This CDR3 comprises 13 residues. CDR3 bases: TGCAGTGCTAGCGGCGTCAGGGGGCTTGAAGCTTTCTTT. Its translation: CSASGVRGLEAFF.

The rearrangement links TRBV7-9 to TRBJ2-5; possibly TRBD2 for D (5 bases). In germline, CDR1 is SEHNR, CDR2 FQNEAQ (reference sequence). V lost 1 base and J 0 bases, leaving 9 bases between the germline ends. CDR3 size: 15 residues. The CDR3 is CASSLGLADQETQYF. The CDR3 DNA reads TGTGCCAGCAGCTTAGGTCTAGCAGACCAAGAGACCCAGTACTTC.

The sample holds a few counts of this clonotype. The J gene is TRBJ1-1, the V gene TRBV19; 10 nucleotides line up with TRBD1. The CDR3 extends over 14 amino acids. CDR1 is LNHDA, CDR2 SQIVND, per germline (reference sequence). Losses at the gene ends were 5 bases for V and 3 bases for J; bases not matched to a gene: 3. In DNA, the CDR3 is TGTGCCAGTAGTGACAGGGGGCAGTACACTGAAGCTTTCTTT. Translating gives CASSDRGQYTEAFF.

This clonotype was seen more than once but under ten times. This sequence joins TRBV11-2 and TRBJ2-3; 9 bases map to TRBD2. V dropped 5 bases and J dropped 2; count of bases not matched to a gene: 5. The length of the CDR3 is 15 residues. CDR1 is SGHAT and CDR2 is FQNNGV in the germline V gene. CDR3 in amino acids: CASSTAGGYTDTQYF. DNA for the CDR3: TGTGCCAGCAGCACAGCGGGAGGTTACACAGATACGCAGTATTTT.

The CDR3 reads CASSPRTSGITDTQYF. The CDR3 region has the DNA TGTGCCAGCAGCCCCCGGACTAGCGGGATCACAGATACGCAGTATTTT. This rearrangement joins TRBV7-8 to TRBJ2-3, with 12 bases identical to TRBD2. The CDR3 runs 16 residues. Germline CDR1 reads SGHVS; CDR2 reads FQNEAQ. Trimming cost V 5 bases and J 2 bases; bases outside gene matches: 5.

The chain has TRBV10-3 and TRBJ1-2; the D gene is possibly TRBD1 (5 bases). V lost 3 bases to trimming and J lost 1 base, with 15 bases between them. Germline values: CDR1 ENHRY, CDR2 SYGVKD. The CDR3 length is 16 residues. The CDR3 nucleotides are TGTGCCATCAGTGATTCGGGTCGAGGGGTTAACTATGGCTACACCTTC. Protein sequence: CAISDSGRGVNYGYTF.

This clonotype showed up just once. CDR3 sequence: CASSWSQGFIIQYF. The DNA of the CDR3 is TGTGCCAGCAGTTGGTCGCAGGGTTTTATCATTCAGTACTTC. The chain is built from TRBV6-5 and TRBJ2-4; a possible D gene is TRBD1 (5 bases). With 4 bases removed from V and 9 bases from J, the gap between germline ends came to 16 bases. In germline, CDR1 is MNHEY, CDR2 SVGAGI. CDR3 size: 14 residues.

The CDR3 coding sequence is TGCAGCGTTCCCAAACGGGAGCGCGGCTACACCTTC. It yields the protein CSVPKRERGYTF. This chain joins TRBV29-1 and TRBJ1-2; D is ambiguous. Trimming left V 5 bases short and J 8 bases short, with 15 bases between. Germline loops: CDR1 SQVTM, CDR2 ANQGSEA. The CDR3 consists of 12 residues.

The CDR3 DNA is TGCAGTGCTAGAGCAGGTGCGGCGCTCAACTACGAGCAGTACTTC. This translates into CSARAGAALNYEQYF. The V gene is TRBV20-1, the J gene TRBJ2-7; D gene ambiguous. CDR1 is DFQATT, CDR2 SNEGSKA, per germline (reference sequence). This CDR3 region has 15 residues. V shed 1 base and J shed 3 bases, with 16 bases lying between them.

Only a few counts were recorded for this clonotype. This chain uses TRBV30 with TRBJ1-3, with D unresolved. Deletions cut 2 bases from V and 0 bases from J, with 5 bases between. Germline CDR1 and CDR2: GTSNPN and SVGIG (reference sequence). This CDR3 is built from 13 residues. CDR3 protein: CAWSPSSGNTIYF. CDR3 nucleotide sequence: TGTGCCTGGAGTCCCAGCTCTGGAAACACCATATATTTT.

The chain joins TRBV3-1 to TRBJ2-4; no definite D call. CDR3 length: 17 residues. Germline V gene data show CDR1 as LGHDT and CDR2 as YNNKEL (reference sequence). Trimming removed 3 bases from V and 0 bases from J, with 15 bases in between. This CDR3 is CASSQGALLEAKNIQYF. CDR3 bases: TGTGCCAGCAGCCAGGGTGCCCTCCTAGAAGCCAAAAACATTCAGTACTTC.

At least ten counts were recorded for this clonotype. This rearrangement joins TRBV4-1 to TRBJ2-7, with no clear D. The CDR3 spans 15 residues. V lost 2 bases and J lost 2, with 13 bases in between. CDR1 MGHRA and CDR2 YSYEKL come from the germline V gene. In nucleotides, the CDR3 is TGCGCCAGCAGCCAATTCAGAGACGGAGCCTACGAGCAGTACTTC. Residues: CASSQFRDGAYEQYF.

At least ten counts were recorded for this clonotype. This chain connects TRBV6-1 to TRBJ2-5; 7 nucleotides align to TRBD1. Germline CDR1 is MNHNS and CDR2 is SASEGT. There are 14 residues in the CDR3. J gave up 4 bases and V 6 bases, and 8 bases lay outside the gene matches. For the CDR3, the DNA is TGTGCCAGCAGGGGGACAGAGGTGTCAGAGACCCAGTACTTC. Its translation: CASRGTEVSETQYF.

The table lists this clonotype with many counts. V is TRBV2 and J is TRBJ1-5; TRBD1 matches 9 bases. This CDR3 is built from 15 residues. In germline, CDR1 is SNHLY, CDR2 FYNNEI. The J segment lost 0 bases and the V segment lost 7 bases, leaving 4 bases of the junction unmatched. Here the CDR3 reads CASMAGQGSNQPQHF. The CDR3, as DNA: TGTGCCAGCATGGCGGGACAGGGTAGCAATCAGCCCCAGCATTTT.

The chain links TRBV9 to TRBJ2-7, with TRBD2 as a possible D gene (6 bases). Looked up from germline, CDR1 is SGDLS and CDR2 is YYNGEE. V lost 0 bases to trimming and J lost 1 base, with 17 bases between them. This CDR3 spans 17 amino acids. This chain's CDR3 is CASSVGPSIGGSYEQYF. CDR3 bases: TGTGCCAGCAGCGTAGGCCCGTCTATCGGAGGGTCCTACGAGCAGTACTTC.

In its sample, this clonotype was seen many times. The genes are TRBV11-2 and TRBJ1-1, with TRBD1 identical over 7 bases. Trimming cost V 10 bases and J 3 bases; bases outside gene matches: 8. The CDR3 is made up of 13 amino acids. CDR1 and CDR2 (germline): SGHAT, FQNNGV. CDR3 coding DNA: TGTGCCACCCTGGGACAGTTAGACACTGAAGCTTTCTTT. Translation: CATLGQLDTEAFF.

Many counts were recorded for this clonotype. V and J are TRBV28 and TRBJ2-7; 8 positions match TRBD2. Unmatched junction bases numbered 8, after V lost 3 bases and J lost 4 bases. The CDR3 contains 15 residues. Germline values: CDR1 MDHEN, CDR2 SYDVKM. The CDR3 nucleotides are TGTGCCAGCAGTTTTGGAGCGGGAGAAGGATACGAGCAGTACTTC. This encodes CASSFGAGEGYEQYF.

This clonotype was observed a handful of times. The chain couples TRBV7-9 to TRBJ2-2; no firm D call. Germline V lookup: CDR1 SEHNR, CDR2 FQNEAQ (reference sequence). V was pared by 5 bases and J by 7 bases, with 8 bases between. The CDR3 consists of 12 residues. The CDR3 is CASSTWVGELFF. CDR3 bases: TGTGCCAGCAGCACCTGGGTCGGGGAGCTGTTTTTT.

As concerns this clonotype: This could be a read error, since a much larger clone is one nucleotide away. The chain combines TRBV20-1 with TRBJ2-5, with 7 nucleotides matching TRBD2. Germline CDR1 is DFQATT and CDR2 is SNEGSKA (reference sequence). The CDR3 length is 14 residues. CDR3 region: CSAMGGLAEEAQYF. CDR3 sequence (DNA): TGCAGTGCCATGGGAGGTCTAGCGGAAGAGGCCCAGTACTTC.

This clonotype was seen only a few times. V usage is TRBV27 and J usage is TRBJ1-2; D is possibly TRBD1 (6 bases). This CDR3 is built from 13 residues. V lost 5 bases and J lost 4, with 11 bases in between. The germline gives CDR1 MNHEY, CDR2 SMNVEV (reference sequence). DNA of the CDR3: TGTGCCAGCAGTAGCGAGACAGGCTATGGCTACACCTTC. Amino acids: CASSSETGYGYTF.

This clonotype was picked up a small number of times. The rearrangement joins TRBV7-9 to TRBJ2-5; 7 bases match TRBD1. The V gene's germline CDR1 is SEHNR and CDR2 FQNEAQ (reference sequence). J lost 5 bases, V lost 6 bases, and 15 bases had no gene match. The CDR3 length is 16 residues. CDR3 region: CASSRLQGFVKETQYF. The CDR3 DNA follows: TGTGCCAGCAGTCGACTACAGGGGTTTGTCAAGGAGACCCAGTACTTC.

The chain joins TRBV29-1 to TRBJ2-7; D tentatively reads TRBD1 or TRBD2 (6 bases each). The CDR3 covers 16 residues. Germline loops: CDR1 SQVTM, CDR2 ANQGSEA. With 4 bases removed from V and 2 bases from J, the gap between germline ends came to 21 bases. In DNA, the CDR3 is TGCAGCGTTGGATTCTCGGGGGCTGGTACCCCCTACGAGCAGTACTTC. Its protein product is CSVGFSGAGTPYEQYF.

The chain links TRBV28 to TRBJ2-1; D gene uncertain. The V end was cut by 6 bases, the J end by 3 bases, with 15 bases between. CDR3 size: 15 residues. CDR1 MDHEN and CDR2 SYDVKM come from the germline V gene. The CDR3 loop is CASRTPYDNYNEQFF. The DNA for the CDR3 is TGTGCCAGCAGGACGCCATATGACAACTACAATGAGCAGTTCTTC.

Many counts were recorded for this clonotype. V and J are TRBV12-3 or TRBV12-4 and TRBJ1-1; D gene uncertain. The CDR3 has 14 residues. V lost 4 bases and J 3 bases, leaving 12 bases between the germline ends. CDR3 protein: CASSSRGYDTEAFF. As DNA, the CDR3 is TGTGCCAGCAGTTCACGTGGGTACGACACTGAAGCTTTCTTT.

A few counts support this clonotype. The V gene is TRBV27, the J gene TRBJ2-1, with 9 bases lining up with TRBD2. The V gene end was trimmed by 6 bases and the J gene end by 9 bases; junction bases not matched to a gene: 9. Germline V gene lookup returns CDR1 MNHEY and CDR2 SMNVEV (reference sequence). The CDR3 covers 14 residues. DNA of the CDR3: TGTGCCAGCAGAATTAGCGGGAGATACGGTGAGCAGTTCTTC. Translated, it gives CASRISGRYGEQFF.